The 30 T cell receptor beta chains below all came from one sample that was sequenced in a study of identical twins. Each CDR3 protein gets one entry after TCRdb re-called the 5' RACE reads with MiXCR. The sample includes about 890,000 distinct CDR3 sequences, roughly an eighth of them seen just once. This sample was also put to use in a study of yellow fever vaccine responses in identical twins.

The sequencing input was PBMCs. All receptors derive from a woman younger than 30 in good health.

The CDR3 sequence: CASSSLQRGLANTGELFF. Here the CDR3 DNA reads TGTGCCAGCAGTTCGTTACAACGGGGGCTAGCGAACACCGGGGAGCTGTTTTTT. The chain combines TRBV12-3 or TRBV12-4 with TRBJ2-2; D is tentatively TRBD1 or TRBD2 (6 bases each). V lost 4 bases, J lost 0 bases, and 18 bases lay in between. The CDR3 is made up of 18 amino acids.

The CDR3 DNA is TGTGCCAGCAGCTCGGGGACACCCACTCGCACAGATACGCAGTATTTT. Protein sequence: CASSSGTPTRTDTQYF. This rearrangement joins TRBV9 to TRBJ2-3; D is perhaps TRBD1 (6 bases). The CDR3 is made up of 16 amino acids. Trimming shortened V by 4 bases and J by 1 base, and 16 bases separated the two germline ends. Germline CDR1 reads SGDLS; CDR2 reads YYNGEE.

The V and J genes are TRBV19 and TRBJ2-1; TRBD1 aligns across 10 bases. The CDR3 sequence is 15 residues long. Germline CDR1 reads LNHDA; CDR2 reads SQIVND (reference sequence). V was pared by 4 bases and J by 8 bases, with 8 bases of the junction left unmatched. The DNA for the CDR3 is TGTGCCAGTAGTACGCCGGGACAGGGGTGGTATGAGCAGTTCTTC. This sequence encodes CASSTPGQGWYEQFF.

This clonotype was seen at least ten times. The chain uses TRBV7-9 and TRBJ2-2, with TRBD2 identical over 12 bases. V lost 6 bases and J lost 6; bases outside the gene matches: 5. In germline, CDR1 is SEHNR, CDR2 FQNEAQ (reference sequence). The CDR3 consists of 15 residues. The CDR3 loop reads CASSYGTSGSGELFF. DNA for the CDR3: TGTGCCAGCAGTTACGGGACTAGCGGGTCCGGGGAGCTGTTTTTT.

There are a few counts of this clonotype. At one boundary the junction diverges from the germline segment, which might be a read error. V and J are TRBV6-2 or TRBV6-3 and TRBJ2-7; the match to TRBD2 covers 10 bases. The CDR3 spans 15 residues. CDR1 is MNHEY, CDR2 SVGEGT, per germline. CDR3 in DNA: TGTGCCAGCAGTCACTCCACTAGCGGGATGTACGAGCAGTACTTC. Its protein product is CASSHSTSGMYEQYF.

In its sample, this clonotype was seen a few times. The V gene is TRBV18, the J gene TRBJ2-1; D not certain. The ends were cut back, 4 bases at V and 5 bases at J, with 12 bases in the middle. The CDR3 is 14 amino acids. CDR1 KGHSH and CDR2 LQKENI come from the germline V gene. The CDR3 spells CASSQGNSNNEQFF. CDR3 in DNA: TGTGCCAGCTCACAAGGGAACAGTAACAATGAGCAGTTCTTC.

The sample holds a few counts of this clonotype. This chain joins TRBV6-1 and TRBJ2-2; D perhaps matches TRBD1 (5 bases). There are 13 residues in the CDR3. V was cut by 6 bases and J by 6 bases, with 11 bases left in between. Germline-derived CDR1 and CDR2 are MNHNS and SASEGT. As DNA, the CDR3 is TGTGCCAGCAGAAAAGGGGTTCCCGGGGAGCTGTTTTTT. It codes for CASRKGVPGELFF.

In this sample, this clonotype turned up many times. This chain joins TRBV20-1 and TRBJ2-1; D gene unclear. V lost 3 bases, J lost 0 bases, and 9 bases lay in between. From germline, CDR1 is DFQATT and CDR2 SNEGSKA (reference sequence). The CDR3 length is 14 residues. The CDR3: CSASHVSSYNEQFF. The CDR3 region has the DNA TGCAGTGCTAGTCACGTCAGCTCCTACAATGAGCAGTTCTTC.

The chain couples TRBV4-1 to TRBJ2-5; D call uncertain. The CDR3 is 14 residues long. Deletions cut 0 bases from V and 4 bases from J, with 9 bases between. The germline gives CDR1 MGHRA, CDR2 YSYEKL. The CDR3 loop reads CASSQDPLAETQYF. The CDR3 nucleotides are TGCGCCAGCAGCCAAGATCCCCTCGCAGAGACCCAGTACTTC.

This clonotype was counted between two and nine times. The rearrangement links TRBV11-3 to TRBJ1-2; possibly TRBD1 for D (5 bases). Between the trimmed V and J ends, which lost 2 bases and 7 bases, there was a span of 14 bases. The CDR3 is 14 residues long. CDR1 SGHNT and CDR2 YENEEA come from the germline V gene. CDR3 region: CASSLSQGFIGYTF. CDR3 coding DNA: TGTGCCAGCAGCTTATCGCAGGGTTTTATTGGCTACACCTTC.

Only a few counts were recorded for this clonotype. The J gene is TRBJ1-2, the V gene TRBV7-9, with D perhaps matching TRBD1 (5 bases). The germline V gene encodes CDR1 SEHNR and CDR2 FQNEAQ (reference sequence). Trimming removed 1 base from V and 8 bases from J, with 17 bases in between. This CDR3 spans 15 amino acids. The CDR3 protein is CASSLEGHLNGGYTF. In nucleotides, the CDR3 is TGTGCCAGCAGCTTAGAAGGACACCTCAATGGCGGCTACACCTTC.

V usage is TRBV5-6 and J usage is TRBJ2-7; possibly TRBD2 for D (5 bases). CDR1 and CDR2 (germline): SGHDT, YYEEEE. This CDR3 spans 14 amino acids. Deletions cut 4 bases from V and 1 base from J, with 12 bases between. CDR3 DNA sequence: TGTGCCAGCAGCGCCGGACTGGTTTCCTACGAGCAGTACGTC. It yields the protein CASSAGLVSYEQYV.

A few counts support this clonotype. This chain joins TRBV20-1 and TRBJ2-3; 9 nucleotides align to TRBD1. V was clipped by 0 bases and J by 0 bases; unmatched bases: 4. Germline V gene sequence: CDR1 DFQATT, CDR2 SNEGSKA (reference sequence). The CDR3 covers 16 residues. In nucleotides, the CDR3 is TGCAGTGCTAGAGACCCGGGACAGGGAAGCACAGATACGCAGTATTTT. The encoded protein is CSARDPGQGSTDTQYF.

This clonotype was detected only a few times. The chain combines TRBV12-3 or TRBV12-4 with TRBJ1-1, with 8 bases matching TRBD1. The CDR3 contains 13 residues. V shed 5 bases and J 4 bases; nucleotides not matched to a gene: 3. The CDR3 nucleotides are TGTGCCAGCAGTGGACAGGGTTTCACTGAAGCTTTCTTT. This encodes CASSGQGFTEAFF.

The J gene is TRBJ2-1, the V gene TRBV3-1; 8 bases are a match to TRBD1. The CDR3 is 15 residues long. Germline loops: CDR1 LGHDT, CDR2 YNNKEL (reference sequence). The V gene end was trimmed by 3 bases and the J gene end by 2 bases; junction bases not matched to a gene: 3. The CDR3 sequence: CASSQSRGPYNEQFF. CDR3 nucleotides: TGTGCCAGCAGCCAGAGCAGGGGGCCCTACAATGAGCAGTTCTTC.

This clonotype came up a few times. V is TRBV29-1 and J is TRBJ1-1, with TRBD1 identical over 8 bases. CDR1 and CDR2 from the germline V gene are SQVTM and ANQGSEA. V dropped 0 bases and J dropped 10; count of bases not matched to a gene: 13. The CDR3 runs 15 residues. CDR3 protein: CSVEDLTGGLYGAFF. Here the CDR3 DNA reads TGCAGCGTTGAAGATCTTACAGGGGGTTTATATGGAGCTTTCTTT.

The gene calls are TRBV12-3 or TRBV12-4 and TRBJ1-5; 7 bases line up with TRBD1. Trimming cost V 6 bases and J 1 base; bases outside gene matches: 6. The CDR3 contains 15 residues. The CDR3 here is CASSKGTVSNQPQHF. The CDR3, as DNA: TGTGCCAGCAGCAAAGGGACAGTCAGCAATCAGCCCCAGCATTTT.

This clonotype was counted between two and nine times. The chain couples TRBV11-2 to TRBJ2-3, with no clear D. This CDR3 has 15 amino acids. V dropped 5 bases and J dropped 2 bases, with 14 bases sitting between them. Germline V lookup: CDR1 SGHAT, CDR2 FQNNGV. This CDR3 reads CASSPRYRDTDTQYF. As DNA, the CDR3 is TGTGCCAGCAGCCCCCGGTATAGAGACACAGATACGCAGTATTTT.

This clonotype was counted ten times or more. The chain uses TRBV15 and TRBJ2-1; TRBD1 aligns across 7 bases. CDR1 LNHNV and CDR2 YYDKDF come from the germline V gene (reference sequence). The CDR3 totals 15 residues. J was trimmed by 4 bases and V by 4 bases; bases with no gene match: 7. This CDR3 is CATSTDRASYNEQFF. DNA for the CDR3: TGTGCCACCAGCACCGACAGGGCTTCGTACAATGAGCAGTTCTTC.

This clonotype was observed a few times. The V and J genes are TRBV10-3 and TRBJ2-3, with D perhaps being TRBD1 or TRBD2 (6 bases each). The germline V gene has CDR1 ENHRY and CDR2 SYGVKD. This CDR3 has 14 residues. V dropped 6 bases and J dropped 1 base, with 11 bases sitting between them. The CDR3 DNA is TGTGCCATCAGCCTAAGGGGGGGCACAGATACGCAGTATTTT. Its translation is CAISLRGGTDTQYF.

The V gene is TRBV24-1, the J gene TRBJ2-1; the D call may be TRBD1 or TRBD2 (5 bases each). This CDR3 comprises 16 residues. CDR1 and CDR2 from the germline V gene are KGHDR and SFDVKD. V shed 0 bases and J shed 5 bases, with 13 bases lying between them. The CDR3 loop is CATSDLKGRVNNEQFF. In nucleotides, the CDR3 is TGTGCCACCAGTGATTTGAAGGGACGTGTGAACAATGAGCAGTTCTTC.

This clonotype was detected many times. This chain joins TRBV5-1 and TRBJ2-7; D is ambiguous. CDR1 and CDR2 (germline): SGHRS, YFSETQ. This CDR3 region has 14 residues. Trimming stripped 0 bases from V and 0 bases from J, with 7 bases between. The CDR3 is CASSLGGLSYEQYF. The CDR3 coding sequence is TGCGCCAGCAGCTTGGGGGGTCTCTCCTACGAGCAGTACTTC.

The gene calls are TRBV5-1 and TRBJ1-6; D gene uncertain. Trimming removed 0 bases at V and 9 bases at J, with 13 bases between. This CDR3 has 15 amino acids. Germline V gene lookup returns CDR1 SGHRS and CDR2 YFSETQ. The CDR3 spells CASSLETSLGSPLHF. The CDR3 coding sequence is TGCGCCAGCAGCTTGGAGACATCCCTGGGTTCACCCCTCCACTTT.

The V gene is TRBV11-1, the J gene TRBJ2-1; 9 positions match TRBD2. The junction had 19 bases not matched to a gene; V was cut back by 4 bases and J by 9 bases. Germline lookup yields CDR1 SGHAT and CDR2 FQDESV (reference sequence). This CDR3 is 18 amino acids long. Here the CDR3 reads CASSSKGGLAPPGGEQFF. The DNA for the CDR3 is TGTGCCAGCAGCTCTAAGGGGGGACTAGCCCCTCCAGGGGGTGAGCAGTTCTTC.

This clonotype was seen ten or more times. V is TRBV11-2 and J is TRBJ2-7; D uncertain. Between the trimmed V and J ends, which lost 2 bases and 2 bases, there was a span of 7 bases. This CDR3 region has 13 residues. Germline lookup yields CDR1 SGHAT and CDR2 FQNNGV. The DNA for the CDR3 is TGTGCCAGCAGCTTAAGTGGGACCTACGAGCAGTACGTC. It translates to CASSLSGTYEQYV.

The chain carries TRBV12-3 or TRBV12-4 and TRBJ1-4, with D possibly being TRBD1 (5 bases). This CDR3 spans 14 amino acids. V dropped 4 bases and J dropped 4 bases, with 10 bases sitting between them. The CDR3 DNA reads TGTGCCAGCAGTTGGTTGGGGGGTAATGAAAAACTGTTTTTT. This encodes CASSWLGGNEKLFF.

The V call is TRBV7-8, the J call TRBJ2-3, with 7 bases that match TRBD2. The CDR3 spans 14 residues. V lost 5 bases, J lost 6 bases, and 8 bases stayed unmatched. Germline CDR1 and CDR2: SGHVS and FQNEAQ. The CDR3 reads CASSRTRSGDTQYF. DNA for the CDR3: TGTGCCAGCAGCCGGACTAGGAGTGGGGATACGCAGTATTTT.

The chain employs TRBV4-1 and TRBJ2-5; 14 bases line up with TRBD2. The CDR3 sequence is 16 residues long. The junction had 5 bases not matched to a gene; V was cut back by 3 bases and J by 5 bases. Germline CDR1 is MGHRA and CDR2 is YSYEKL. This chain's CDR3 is CASSQTSGRASETQYF. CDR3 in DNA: TGCGCCAGCAGCCAGACTAGCGGGAGGGCCTCGGAGACCCAGTACTTC.

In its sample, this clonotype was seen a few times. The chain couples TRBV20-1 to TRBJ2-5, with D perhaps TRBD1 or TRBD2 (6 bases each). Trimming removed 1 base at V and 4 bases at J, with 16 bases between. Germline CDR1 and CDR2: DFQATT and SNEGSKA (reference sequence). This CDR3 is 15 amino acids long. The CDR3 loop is CSARGGPQGGETQYF. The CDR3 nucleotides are TGCAGTGCTAGAGGGGGGCCCCAGGGAGGAGAGACCCAGTACTTC.

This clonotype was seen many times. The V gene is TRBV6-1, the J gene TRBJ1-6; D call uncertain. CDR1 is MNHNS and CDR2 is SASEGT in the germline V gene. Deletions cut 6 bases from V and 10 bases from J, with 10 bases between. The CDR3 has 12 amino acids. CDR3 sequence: CASRTGGSPLHF. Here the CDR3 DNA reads TGTGCCAGCAGGACCGGTGGGTCACCCCTCCACTTT.